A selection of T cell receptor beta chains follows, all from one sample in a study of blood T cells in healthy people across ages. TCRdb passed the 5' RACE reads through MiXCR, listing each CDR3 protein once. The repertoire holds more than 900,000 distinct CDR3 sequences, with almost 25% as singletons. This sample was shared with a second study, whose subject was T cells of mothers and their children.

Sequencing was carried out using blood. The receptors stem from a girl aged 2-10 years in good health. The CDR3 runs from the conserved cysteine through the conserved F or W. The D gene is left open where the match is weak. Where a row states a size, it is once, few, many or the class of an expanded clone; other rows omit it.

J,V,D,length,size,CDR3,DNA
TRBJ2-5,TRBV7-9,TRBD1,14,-,CASSLETGIETQYF,TGTGCCAGCAGCTTAGAGACAGGGATAGAGACCCAGTACTTC
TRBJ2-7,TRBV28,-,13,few,CASSNGISYEQYF,TGTGCCAGCAGTAACGGGATCTCCTACGAGCAGTACTTC
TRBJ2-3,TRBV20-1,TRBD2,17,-,CSARRRTGLAVADTQYF,TGCAGTGCTAGACGCCGTACGGGGCTAGCGGTCGCAGATACGCAGTATTTT
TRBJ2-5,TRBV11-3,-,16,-,CASSPTGTSLAGEQYF,TGTGCCAGCAGCCCTACAGGGACCTCCCTGGCGGGGGAGCAGTACTTC
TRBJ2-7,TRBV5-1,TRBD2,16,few,CASSLRSSGASYEQYF,TGCGCCAGCAGCTTGAGATCTAGCGGGGCCTCCTACGAGCAGTACTTC
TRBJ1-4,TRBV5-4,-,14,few,CASSLDGRNEKLFF,TGTGCCAGCAGCTTGGACGGCCGGAATGAAAAACTGTTTTTT
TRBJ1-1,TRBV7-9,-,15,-,CASRRSSSRATEAFF,TGTGCCAGCAGACGATCTTCGAGTCGGGCCACTGAAGCTTTCTTT
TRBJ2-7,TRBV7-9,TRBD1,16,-,CASSLNPGTGVDEQYF,TGTGCCAGCAGCTTGAATCCCGGGACAGGGGTCGACGAGCAGTACTTC
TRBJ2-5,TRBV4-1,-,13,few,CASSPRVEETQYF,TGCGCCAGCAGCCCGAGGGTAGAGGAGACCCAGTACTTC
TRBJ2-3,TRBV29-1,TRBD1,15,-,CSVDMDTGGTDTQYF,TGCAGCGTTGATATGGATACAGGGGGCACAGATACGCAGTATTTT
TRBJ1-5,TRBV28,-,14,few,CASSGRRSNQPQHF,TGTGCCAGCAGCGGACGGAGGAGCAATCAGCCCCAGCATTTT
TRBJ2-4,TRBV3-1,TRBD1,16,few,CASSLGQGGDWNIQYF,TGTGCCAGCAGCCTGGGACAGGGAGGCGATTGGAACATTCAGTACTTC
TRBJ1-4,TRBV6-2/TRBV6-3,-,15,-,CASSHNRTPNEKLFF,TGTGCCAGCAGCCACAATCGGACACCGAATGAAAAACTGTTTTTT
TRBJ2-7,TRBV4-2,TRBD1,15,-,CASSAVTGGDYEQYF,TGTGCCAGCAGCGCCGTGACAGGGGGCGACTACGAGCAGTACTTC
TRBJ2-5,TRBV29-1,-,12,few,CSVEDGGETQYF,TGCAGCGTTGAGGATGGGGGAGAGACCCAGTACTTC
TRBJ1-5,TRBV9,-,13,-,CASSVRGGQPQHF,TGTGCCAGCAGCGTACGGGGAGGGCAGCCCCAGCATTTT
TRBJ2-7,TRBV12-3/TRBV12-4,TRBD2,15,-,CASSFFSGGIYEQYF,TGTGCCAGCAGTTTCTTCAGCGGGGGGATCTACGAGCAGTACTTC
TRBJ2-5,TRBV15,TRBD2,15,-,CATSPLAGEFETQYF,TGTGCCACCAGCCCACTAGCGGGAGAGTTTGAGACCCAGTACTTC
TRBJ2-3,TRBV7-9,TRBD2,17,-,CASRPSGGDYSTDTQYF,TGTGCCAGCAGACCCAGCGGGGGTGACTATAGCACAGATACGCAGTATTTT
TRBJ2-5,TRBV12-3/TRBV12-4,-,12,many,CASSFSSETQYF,TGCGCCAGCAGCTTCTCGAGCGAGACCCAGTACTTC
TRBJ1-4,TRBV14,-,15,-,CASSFPGGANEKLFF,TGTGCCAGCAGCTTCCCCGGCGGAGCTAATGAAAAACTGTTTTTT
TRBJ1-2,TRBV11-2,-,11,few,CASSLTGPYTF,TGTGCCAGCAGCCTTACAGGGCCCTACACCTTC
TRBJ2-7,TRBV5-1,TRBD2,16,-,CASSLGLAGAYYEQYF,TGCGCCAGCAGCCTGGGACTAGCGGGAGCGTACTACGAGCAGTACTTC
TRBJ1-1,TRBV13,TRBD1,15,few,CAGRSRGAHNTEAFF,TGTGCCGGCAGATCCAGGGGGGCCCACAACACTGAAGCTTTCTTT
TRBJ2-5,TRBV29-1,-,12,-,CSVEPALREQYF,TGCAGCGTTGAACCTGCCTTGAGAGAGCAGTACTTC
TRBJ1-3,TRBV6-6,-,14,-,CASSHLGGRNTIYF,TGTGCCAGCAGCCATTTAGGGGGACGAAACACCATATATTTT
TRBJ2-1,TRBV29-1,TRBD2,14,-,CSPFGLARIHEQFF,TGCAGCCCCTTTGGACTAGCCCGCATCCATGAGCAGTTCTTC
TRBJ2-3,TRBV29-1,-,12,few,CSAQGSTDTQYF,TGCAGCGCCCAGGGAAGCACAGATACGCAGTATTTT
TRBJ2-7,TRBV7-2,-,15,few,CASSLERGSSYERYF,TGTGCCAGCAGCTTAGAGAGGGGGAGCTCCTACGAGCGGTACTTC
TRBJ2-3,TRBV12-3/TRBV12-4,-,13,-,CASSPGVTNTQYF,TGTGCCAGCAGTCCCGGGGTGACCAATACGCAGTATTTT
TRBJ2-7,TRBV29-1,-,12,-,CSVVEAAYEQYF,TGCAGCGTTGTTGAGGCCGCCTACGAGCAGTACTTC
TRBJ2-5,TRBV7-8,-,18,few,CASSLPLDGRGLRETQYF,TGTGCCAGCAGCTTACCTCTCGATGGCCGAGGGTTGAGGGAGACCCAGTACTTC
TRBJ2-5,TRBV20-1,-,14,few,CSASDPRNQETQYF,TGCAGTGCTAGTGATCCAAGAAACCAAGAGACCCAGTACTTC
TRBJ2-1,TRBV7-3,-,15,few,CASSLQVGFYNEQFF,TGTGCCAGCAGCCTCCAGGTGGGGTTTTACAACGAGCAGTTCTTC
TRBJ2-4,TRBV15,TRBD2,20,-,CATSRAGTSGGGTWGNIQYF,TGTGCCACCAGCAGAGCCGGGACTAGCGGGGGGGGGACCTGGGGAAACATTCAGTACTTC
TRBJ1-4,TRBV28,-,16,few,CASSLLTSATNEKLFF,TGTGCCAGCAGTTTACTGACATCTGCAACTAATGAAAAACTGTTTTTT
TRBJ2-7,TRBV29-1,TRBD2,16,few,CSVVPGRGSSSYEQYF,TGCAGCGTGGTGCCCGGGAGGGGGAGCAGCTCCTACGAGCAGTACTTC
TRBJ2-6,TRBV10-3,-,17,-,CAISDFRTTSGANVLTF,TGTGCCATCAGTGATTTTAGGACTACGAGTGGGGCCAACGTCCTGACTTTC
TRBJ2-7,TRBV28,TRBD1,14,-,CASKRQGASYEQYF,TGTGCCAGTAAGAGACAGGGGGCCTCCTACGAGCAGTACTTC
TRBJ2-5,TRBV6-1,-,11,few,CATWGYETQYF,TGTGCCACCTGGGGGTACGAGACCCAGTACTTC